The 14 T cell receptor beta chains listed next were all sequenced from one sample in a study of T cells in Graves' hyperthyroidism and ophthalmopathy. The TCR beta CDR3 regions underwent amplification using RNA transcripts as the source. Initially, a first-round RT-PCR of the TCR CDR3 employed the HTBI primer set. TCRdb re-derived calls from the multiplex PCR reads in MiXCR, one entry per CDR3 protein. Here the sample spans some 580,000 distinct CDR3 sequences, roughly 15% being singletons. The sequencing input was blood. The receptors originated from a woman aged 35 to 49 with Graves' ophthalmopathy.

This clonotype was detected only a few times. Mismatch with germline at one junction end may stem from a read error. V gene TRBV7-9 combines with J gene TRBJ2-6; 8 nucleotides align to TRBD1. This CDR3 comprises 18 residues. Germline V gene lookup returns CDR1 SEHNR and CDR2 FQNEAQ (reference sequence). CDR3 sequence: CASSLAGTGTSGANVLTF. CDR3 DNA sequence: TGTGCCAGCAGCCTAGCCGGGACAGGCACATCTGGGGCCAACGTCCTGACTTTC.

This clonotype was seen more than once but under ten times. This chain joins TRBV7-8 and TRBJ2-5, with 8 bases lining up with TRBD2. V was pared by 3 bases and J by 5 bases, with 8 bases of the junction left unmatched. CDR1 SGHVS and CDR2 FQNEAQ come from the germline V gene. The CDR3 runs to 15 residues. The CDR3 DNA sequence: TGTGCCAGCAGCTTCCCCGGGGGGGCGGGTGAGACCCAGTACTTC. This encodes CASSFPGGAGETQYF.

This clonotype has more than one count but fewer than ten. The genes are TRBV2 and TRBJ1-3; D may be TRBD1 (5 bases). The germline CDR1 and CDR2 sequences are SNHLY and FYNNEI. With 5 bases removed from V and 3 bases from J, the gap between germline ends came to 14 bases. This CDR3 is built from 15 residues. CDR3 DNA: TGTGCCAGCAGTTTAGCGCGGGGGTATGGAAACACCATATATTTT. Translating gives CASSLARGYGNTIYF.

The gene calls are TRBV5-8 and TRBJ1-5; TRBD1 matches 11 bases. J was trimmed by 5 bases and V by 4 bases; bases with no gene match: 8. Per the germline V gene, CDR1 is SGHTS and CDR2 is YDEGEE. The CDR3 is 16 residues long. The CDR3 nucleotides are TGTGCCAGCAGCCCCCGGGACAGGGGGGTCGATCAGCCCCAGCATTTT. Its protein is CASSPRDRGVDQPQHF.

The rearrangement uses TRBV24-1 and TRBJ1-2; 7 nucleotides agree with TRBD1. The junction had 5 bases not matched to a gene; V was cut back by 1 base and J by 1 base. Germline V lookup: CDR1 KGHDR, CDR2 SFDVKD. This CDR3 is built from 16 residues. CDR3 nucleotide sequence: TGTGCCACCAGTGATTTTGGGGACAGACGTAACTATGGCTACACCTTC. Residues: CATSDFGDRRNYGYTF.

This clonotype was counted at least ten times. This chain links TRBV12-3 or TRBV12-4 with TRBJ1-2; 9 bases are a match to TRBD1. The CDR3 is 13 residues long. Germline trimming cut 5 bases from V and 7 bases from J; bases unmatched to any gene: 5. The CDR3 loop is CASSPRTGAGYTF. CDR3 DNA sequence: TGTGCCAGCAGTCCTAGGACAGGGGCTGGCTACACCTTC.

In its sample, this clonotype was seen a few times. This sequence joins TRBV7-9 and TRBJ2-1; 7 bases match TRBD1. Germline V gene data show CDR1 as SEHNR and CDR2 as FQNEAQ (reference sequence). The ends lost 5 bases at V and 2 bases at J; junction bases unmatched: 9. The CDR3 has 16 amino acids. This CDR3 reads CASSTTTGLAYNEQFF. The CDR3 bases are TGTGCCAGCAGCACAACGACAGGGTTAGCCTACAATGAGCAGTTCTTC.

This clonotype was seen many times. The rearrangement links TRBV5-1 to TRBJ2-3; D perhaps matches TRBD2 (5 bases). The V end was cut by 3 bases, the J end by 4 bases, with 18 bases between. The CDR3 loop spans 16 amino acids. The germline gives CDR1 SGHRS, CDR2 YFSETQ. Here the CDR3 DNA reads TGCGCCAGCAGCTCCGTACTACTAGATAGTGCAGATACGCAGTATTTT. Translating gives CASSSVLLDSADTQYF.

The chain links TRBV2 to TRBJ2-7; TRBD2 matches 10 bases. The CDR3 contains 15 residues. The V gene end was trimmed by 6 bases and the J gene end by 3 bases; junction bases not matched to a gene: 8. Germline V lookup: CDR1 SNHLY, CDR2 FYNNEI. CDR3 sequence reads: CASREFSSGSYEQYF. The CDR3 bases are TGTGCCAGCAGGGAATTCTCTAGCGGGAGCTACGAGCAGTACTTC.

This clonotype was seen more than once but under ten times. J is TRBJ2-1 and V is TRBV19, with D possibly TRBD2 on 6 matching bases. Germline CDR1 and CDR2: LNHDA and SQIVND (reference sequence). CDR3 length: 17 residues. V lost 5 bases to trimming and J lost 5 bases, with 22 bases between them. The CDR3 loop is CASSAGRWDSSDNEQFF. CDR3 coding DNA: TGTGCCAGTAGTGCCGGTAGGTGGGACTCGTCAGACAATGAGCAGTTCTTC.

This clonotype showed up just a few times. The CDR3 sequence: CASSRERAGNQPQHF. For the CDR3, the DNA is TGTGCCAGCAGTAGAGAGAGGGCCGGGAATCAGCCCCAGCATTTT. The chain joins TRBV2 to TRBJ1-5; D gene unclear. The germline gives CDR1 SNHLY, CDR2 FYNNEI. V was trimmed by 5 bases and J by 4 bases, leaving 15 bases between them. The CDR3 runs to 15 residues.

About this clonotype itself: Sequence at one end of the junction differs from germline and may be a read error. This chain uses TRBV15 with TRBJ2-2; 7 positions match TRBD1. Germline CDR1 is LNHNV and CDR2 is YYDKDF (reference sequence). The CDR3 has 14 amino acids. CDR3 sequence (DNA): TGTGCCACCAGCGGAGACAGGGTGCCCGGGGAGCTGTTTTTT. Amino acids: CATSGDRVPGELFF.

This rearrangement joins TRBV30 to TRBJ1-1; TRBD1 aligns across 8 bases. Germline values: CDR1 GTSNPN, CDR2 SVGIG (reference sequence). Germline trimming cut 6 bases from V and 2 bases from J; bases unmatched to any gene: 5. The CDR3 length is 13 residues. In DNA, the CDR3 is TGTGCCTGTGGGACAGGAACAAACACTGAAGCTTTCTTT. Amino acid sequence: CACGTGTNTEAFF.

This clonotype was counted ten times or more. This rearrangement joins TRBV7-2 to TRBJ2-1; 7 bases agree with TRBD2. CDR1 and CDR2 (germline): SGHTA, FQGNSA. This CDR3 contains 16 residues. J was trimmed by 4 bases and V by 5 bases; bases with no gene match: 11. Here the CDR3 DNA reads TGTGCCAGCAGCCCCAGTAGTCTAGCGGTATACAATGAGCAGTTCTTC. It is translated as CASSPSSLAVYNEQFF.